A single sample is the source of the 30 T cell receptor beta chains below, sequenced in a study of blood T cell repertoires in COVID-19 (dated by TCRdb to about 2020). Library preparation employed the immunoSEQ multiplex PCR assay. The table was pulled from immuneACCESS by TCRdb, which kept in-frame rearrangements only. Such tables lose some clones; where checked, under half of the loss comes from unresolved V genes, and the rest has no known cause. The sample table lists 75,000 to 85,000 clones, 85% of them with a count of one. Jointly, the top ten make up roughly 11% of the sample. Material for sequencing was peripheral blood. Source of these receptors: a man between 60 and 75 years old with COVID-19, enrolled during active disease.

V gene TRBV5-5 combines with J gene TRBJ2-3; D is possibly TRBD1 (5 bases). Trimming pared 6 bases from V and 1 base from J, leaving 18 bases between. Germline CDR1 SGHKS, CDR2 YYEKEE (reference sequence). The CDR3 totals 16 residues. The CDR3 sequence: CASTRGDVVGTDTQYF. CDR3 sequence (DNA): TGTGCCAGCACAAGGGGCGATGTTGTAGGCACAGATACGCAGTATTTT.

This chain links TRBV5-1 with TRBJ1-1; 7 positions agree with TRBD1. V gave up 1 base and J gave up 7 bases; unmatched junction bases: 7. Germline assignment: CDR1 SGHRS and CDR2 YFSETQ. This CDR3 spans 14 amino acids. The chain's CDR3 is CASSLLAGGVEAFF. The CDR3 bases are TGCGCCAGCAGCTTGTTAGCAGGGGGTGTTGAAGCTTTCTTT.

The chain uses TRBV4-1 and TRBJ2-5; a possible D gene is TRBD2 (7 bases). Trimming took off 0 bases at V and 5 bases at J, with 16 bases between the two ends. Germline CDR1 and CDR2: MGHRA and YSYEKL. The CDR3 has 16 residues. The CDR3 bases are TGCGCCAGCAGCCAAGATATAGGGGGGGCGGTCGAGACCCAGTACTTC. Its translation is CASSQDIGGAVETQYF.

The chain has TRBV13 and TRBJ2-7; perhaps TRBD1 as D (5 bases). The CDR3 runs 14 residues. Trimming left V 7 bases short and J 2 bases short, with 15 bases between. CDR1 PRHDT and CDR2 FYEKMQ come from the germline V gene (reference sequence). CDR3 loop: CASKNGAETYEQYF. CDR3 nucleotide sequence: TGTGCCAGCAAAAATGGGGCAGAAACCTACGAGCAGTACTTC. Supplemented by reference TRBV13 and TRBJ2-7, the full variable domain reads AAGVIQSPRHLIKEKRETATLKCYPIPRHDTVYWYQQGPGQDPQFLISFYEKMQSDKGSIPDRFSAQQFSDYHSELNMSSLELGDSALYFCASKNGAETYEQYFGPGTRLTVT.

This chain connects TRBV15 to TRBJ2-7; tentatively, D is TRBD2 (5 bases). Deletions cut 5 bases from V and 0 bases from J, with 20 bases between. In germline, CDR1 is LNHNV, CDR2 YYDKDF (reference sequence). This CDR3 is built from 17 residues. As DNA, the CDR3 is TGTGCCACCAGCTATCTTGAGGGTATGGGGATCTCCTACGAGCAGTACTTC. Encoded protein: CATSYLEGMGISYEQYF.

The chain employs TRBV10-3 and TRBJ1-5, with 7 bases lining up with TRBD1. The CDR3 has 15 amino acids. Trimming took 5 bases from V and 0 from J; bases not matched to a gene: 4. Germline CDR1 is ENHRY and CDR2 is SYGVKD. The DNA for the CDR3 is TGTGCCATCAGTAAAGGACAGGCTAGCAATCAGCCCCAGCATTTT. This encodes CAISKGQASNQPQHF.

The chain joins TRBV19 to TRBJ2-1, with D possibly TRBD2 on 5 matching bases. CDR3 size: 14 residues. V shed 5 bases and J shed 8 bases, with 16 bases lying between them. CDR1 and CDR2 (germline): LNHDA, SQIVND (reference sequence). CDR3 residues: CASSPGIFSDEQFF. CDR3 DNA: TGTGCCAGTAGTCCCGGGATATTTAGCGATGAGCAGTTCTTC.

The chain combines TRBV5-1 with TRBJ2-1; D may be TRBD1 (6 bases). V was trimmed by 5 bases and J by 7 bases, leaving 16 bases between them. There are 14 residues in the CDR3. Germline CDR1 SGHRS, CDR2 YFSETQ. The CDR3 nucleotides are TGCGCCAGCAGTTATGACAGGACCCTAAATGAGCAGTTCTTC. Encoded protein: CASSYDRTLNEQFF.

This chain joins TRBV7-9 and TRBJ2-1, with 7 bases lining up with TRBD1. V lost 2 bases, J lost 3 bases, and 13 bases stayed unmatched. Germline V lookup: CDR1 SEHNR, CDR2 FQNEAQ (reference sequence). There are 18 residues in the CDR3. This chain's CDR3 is CASSLPKADRALYNEQFF. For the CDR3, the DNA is TGTGCCAGCAGCTTACCCAAAGCCGACAGGGCGCTCTACAATGAGCAGTTCTTC.

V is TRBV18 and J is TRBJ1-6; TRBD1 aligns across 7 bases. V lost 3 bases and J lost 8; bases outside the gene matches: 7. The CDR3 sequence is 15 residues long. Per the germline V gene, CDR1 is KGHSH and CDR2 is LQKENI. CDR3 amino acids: CASSPGQGDYSPLHF. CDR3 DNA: TGTGCCAGCTCACCCGGGCAGGGGGATTATTCACCCCTCCACTTT.

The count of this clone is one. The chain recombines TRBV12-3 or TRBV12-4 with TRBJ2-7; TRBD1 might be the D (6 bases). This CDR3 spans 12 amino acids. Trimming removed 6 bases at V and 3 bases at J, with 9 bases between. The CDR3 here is CASRRQDYEQYF. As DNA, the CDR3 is TGTGCCAGCAGACGACAGGACTACGAGCAGTACTTC.

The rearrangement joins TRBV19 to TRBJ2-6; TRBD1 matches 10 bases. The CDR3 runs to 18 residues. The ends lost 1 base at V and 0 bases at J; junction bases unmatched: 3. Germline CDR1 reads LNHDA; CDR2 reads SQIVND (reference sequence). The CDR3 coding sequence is TGTGCCAGTAGTATAGTGGGACAGGGGAGCTCTGGGGCCAACGTCCTGACTTTC. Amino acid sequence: CASSIVGQGSSGANVLTF.

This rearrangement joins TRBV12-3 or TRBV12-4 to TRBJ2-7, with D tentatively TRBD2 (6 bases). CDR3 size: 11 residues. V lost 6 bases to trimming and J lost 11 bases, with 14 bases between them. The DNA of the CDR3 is TGTGCCAGCAGCGGGGAGCGGGTTAAGTACTTC. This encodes CASSGERVKYF.

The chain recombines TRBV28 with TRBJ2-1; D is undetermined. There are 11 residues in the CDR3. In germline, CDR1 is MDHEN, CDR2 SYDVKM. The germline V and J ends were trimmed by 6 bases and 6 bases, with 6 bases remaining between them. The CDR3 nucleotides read TGTGCCAGCAGCCCCCGCAATGAGCAGTTCTTC. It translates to CASSPRNEQFF.

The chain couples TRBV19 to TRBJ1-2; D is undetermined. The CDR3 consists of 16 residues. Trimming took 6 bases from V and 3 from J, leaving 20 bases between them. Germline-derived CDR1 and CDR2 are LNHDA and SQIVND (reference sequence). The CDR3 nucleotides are TGTGCCAGTAGGACTATTGTAGGCGGGCGATACTATGGCTACACCTTC. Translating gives CASRTIVGGRYYGYTF.

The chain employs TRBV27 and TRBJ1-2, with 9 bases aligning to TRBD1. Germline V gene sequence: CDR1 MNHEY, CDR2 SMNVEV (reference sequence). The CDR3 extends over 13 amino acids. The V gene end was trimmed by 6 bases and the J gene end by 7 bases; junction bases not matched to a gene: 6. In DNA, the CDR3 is TGTGCCAGCAGACGAACAGGGGGCGGTGGCTACACCTTC. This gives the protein CASRRTGGGGYTF.

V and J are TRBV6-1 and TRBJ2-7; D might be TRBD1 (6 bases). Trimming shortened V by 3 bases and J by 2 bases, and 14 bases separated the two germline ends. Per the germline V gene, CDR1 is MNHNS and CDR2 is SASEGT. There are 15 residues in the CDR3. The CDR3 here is CASSDQTGLTYEQYF. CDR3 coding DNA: TGTGCCAGCAGTGACCAAACAGGGTTGACCTACGAGCAGTACTTC.

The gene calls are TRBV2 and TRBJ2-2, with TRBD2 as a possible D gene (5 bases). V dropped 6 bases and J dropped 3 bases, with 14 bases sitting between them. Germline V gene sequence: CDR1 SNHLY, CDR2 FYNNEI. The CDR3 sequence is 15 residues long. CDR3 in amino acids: CASRYSTSHTGELFF. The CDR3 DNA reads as TGTGCCAGCAGATACTCAACTAGTCACACCGGGGAGCTGTTTTTT. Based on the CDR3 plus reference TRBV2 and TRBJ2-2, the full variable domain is EPEVTQTPSHQVTQMGQEVILRCVPISNHLYFYWYRQILGQKVEFLVSFYNNEISEKSEIFDDQFSVERPDGSNFTLKIRSTKLEDSAMYFCASRYSTSHTGELFFGEGSRLTVL.

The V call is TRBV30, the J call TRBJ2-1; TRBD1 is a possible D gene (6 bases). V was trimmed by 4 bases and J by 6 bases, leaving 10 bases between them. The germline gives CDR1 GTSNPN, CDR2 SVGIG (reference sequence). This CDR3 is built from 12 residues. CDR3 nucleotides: TGTGCCTGGAAGCTAGGGGGCAATGAGCAGTTCTTC. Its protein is CAWKLGGNEQFF.

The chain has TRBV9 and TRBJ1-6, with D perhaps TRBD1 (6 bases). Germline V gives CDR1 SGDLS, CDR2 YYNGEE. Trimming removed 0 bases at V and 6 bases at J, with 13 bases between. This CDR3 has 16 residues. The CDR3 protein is CASSVGDISSNSPLHF. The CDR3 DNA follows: TGTGCCAGCAGCGTAGGGGACATATCATCTAATTCACCCCTCCACTTT.

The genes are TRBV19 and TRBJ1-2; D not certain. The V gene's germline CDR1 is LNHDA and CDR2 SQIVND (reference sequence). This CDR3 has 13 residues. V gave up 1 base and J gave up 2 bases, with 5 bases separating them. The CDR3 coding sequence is TGTGCCAGTAGTATAGGGCGGAACTATGGCTACACCTTC. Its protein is CASSIGRNYGYTF.

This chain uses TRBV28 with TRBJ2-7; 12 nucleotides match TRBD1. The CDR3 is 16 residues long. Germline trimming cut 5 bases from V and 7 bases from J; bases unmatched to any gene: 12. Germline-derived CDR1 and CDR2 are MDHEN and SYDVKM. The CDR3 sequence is CASSRGPGQGAREQYF. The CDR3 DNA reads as TGTGCCAGCAGTCGCGGCCCGGGACAGGGGGCGAGGGAGCAGTACTTC.

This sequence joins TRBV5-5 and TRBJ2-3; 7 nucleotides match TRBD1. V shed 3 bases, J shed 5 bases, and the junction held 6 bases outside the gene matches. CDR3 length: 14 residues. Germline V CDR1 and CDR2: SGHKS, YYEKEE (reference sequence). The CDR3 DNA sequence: TGTGCCAGCAGCTCCGACAGGGTTAGAGATACGCAGTATTTT. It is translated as CASSSDRVRDTQYF.

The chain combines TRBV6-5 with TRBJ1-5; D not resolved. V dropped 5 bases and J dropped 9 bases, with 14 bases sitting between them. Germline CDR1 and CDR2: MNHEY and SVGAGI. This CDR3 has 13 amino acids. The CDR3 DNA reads TGTGCCAGCAGTCCTACGGGGATAAGGCCCCAGCATTTT. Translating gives CASSPTGIRPQHF.

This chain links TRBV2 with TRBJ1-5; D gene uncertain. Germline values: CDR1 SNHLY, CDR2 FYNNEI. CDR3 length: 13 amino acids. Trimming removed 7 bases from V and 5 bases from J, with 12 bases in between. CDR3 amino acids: CASTGVADQPQHF. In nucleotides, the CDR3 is TGTGCCAGCACGGGAGTGGCGGATCAGCCCCAGCATTTT.

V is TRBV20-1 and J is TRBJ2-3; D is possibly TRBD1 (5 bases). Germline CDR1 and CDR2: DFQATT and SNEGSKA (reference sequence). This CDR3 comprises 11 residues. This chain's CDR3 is CLGQSTDTQYF. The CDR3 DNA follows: TGCCTGGGGCAAAGCACAGATACGCAGTATTTT.

CDR3 nucleotide sequence: TGTGCCTGGAGGGCCCCGGACATTATGGGACAGGGGGATCTTCTGTGGTATGGCTACACCTTC. It encodes CAWRAPDIMGQGDLLWYGYTF. The V gene is TRBV30, the J gene TRBJ1-2, with 11 positions matching TRBD1. Germline V lookup: CDR1 GTSNPN, CDR2 SVGIG (reference sequence). Germline trimming cut 3 bases from V and 5 bases from J; bases unmatched to any gene: 26. There are 21 residues in the CDR3.

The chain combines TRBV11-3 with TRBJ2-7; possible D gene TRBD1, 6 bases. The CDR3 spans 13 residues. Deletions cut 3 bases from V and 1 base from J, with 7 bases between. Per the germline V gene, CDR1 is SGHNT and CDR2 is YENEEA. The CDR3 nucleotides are TGTGCCAGCAGCTTCGGACAGTCCTACGAGCAGTACTTC. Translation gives CASSFGQSYEQYF. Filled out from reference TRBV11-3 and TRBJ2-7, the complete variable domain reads EAGVVQSPRYKIIEKKQPVAFWCNPISGHNTLYWYLQNLGQGPELLIRYENEEAVDDSQLPKDRFSAERLKGVDSTLKIQPAELGDSAVYLCASSFGQSYEQYFGPGTRLTVT.

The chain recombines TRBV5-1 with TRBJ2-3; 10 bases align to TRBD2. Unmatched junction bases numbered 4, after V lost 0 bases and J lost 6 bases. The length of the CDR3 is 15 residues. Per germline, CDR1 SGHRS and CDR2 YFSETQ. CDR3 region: CASSLGGTSVDTQYF. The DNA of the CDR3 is TGCGCCAGCAGCTTGGGGGGGACTAGCGTGGATACGCAGTATTTT.

DNA of the CDR3: TGTGCCAGCACCCTGAGGACAGTCCAGGATGGCTACACCTTC. Protein product: CASTLRTVQDGYTF. This chain joins TRBV28 and TRBJ1-2; possible D gene TRBD1, 6 bases. Germline assignment: CDR1 MDHEN and CDR2 SYDVKM. Trimming pared 7 bases from V and 6 bases from J, leaving 18 bases between. This CDR3 contains 14 residues.